This TCR beta chain was documented in a study of blood T cell repertoires in COVID-19. Generated by immunoSEQ multiplex PCR, the TCRdb table keeps only in-frame clones and is missing some. The table lists about 210,000 clones, around 80% of them singletons, with approximately 10% in the top ten. The CDR3 runs to 13 residues. The germline V gene has CDR1 SSHAT and CDR2 FNYEAQ (reference sequence). The V gene end was trimmed by 5 bases and the J gene end by 5 bases; junction bases not matched to a gene: 5. The source of this sequence is a man between 50 and 59 years old with active or convalescent COVID-19. The chain employs TRBV7-7 and TRBJ2-7; 8 bases agree with TRBD1. Sequencing was performed on peripheral blood. CDR3 sequence: CASSQDRANEQYF. CDR3 bases: TGTGCCAGCAGCCAGGACAGGGCCAACGAGCAGTACTTC.